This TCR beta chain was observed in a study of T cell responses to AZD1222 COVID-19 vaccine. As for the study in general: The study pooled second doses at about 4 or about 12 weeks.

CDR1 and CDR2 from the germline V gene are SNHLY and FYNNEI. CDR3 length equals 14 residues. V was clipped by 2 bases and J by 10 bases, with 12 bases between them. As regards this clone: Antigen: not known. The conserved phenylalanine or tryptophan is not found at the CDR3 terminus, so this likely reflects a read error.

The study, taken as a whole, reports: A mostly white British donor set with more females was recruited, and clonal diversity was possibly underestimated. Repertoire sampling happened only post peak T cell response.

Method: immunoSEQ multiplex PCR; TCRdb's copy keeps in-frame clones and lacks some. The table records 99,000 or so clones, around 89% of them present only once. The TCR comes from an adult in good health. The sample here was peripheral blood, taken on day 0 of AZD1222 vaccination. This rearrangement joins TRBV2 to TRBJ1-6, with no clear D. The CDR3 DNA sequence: TGTGCCAGCAGTGAAAGGGTGGTTTGGTCACCCCTCCACCTT. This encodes CASSERVVWSPLHL.